The rows below give T cell receptor beta chains drawn from one sample of a study of blood T cell repertoires in COVID-19. This table comes from immunoSEQ multiplex PCR, and its TCRdb copy is limited to in-frame clones, with some not included. The sample consists of about 100,000 clones, about nine tenths of them appearing once. The sample comprised peripheral blood. Receptors were obtained from a man in his fifties with active COVID-19. CDR3s include the opening cysteine and the closing phenylalanine or tryptophan. Fields, in order: J gene, V gene, clone size, CDR3 protein. The listing skips clone size in some rows; elsewhere it reads once, few, many or a size class.

J: TRBJ1-5
V: TRBV6-4
size: -
CDR3: CASSGGTGLNQPQHF

J: TRBJ2-5
V: TRBV5-1
size: -
CDR3: CASSLTGDGETQYF

J: TRBJ2-1
V: TRBV2
size: few
CDR3: CASRQLAGRYNEQFF

J: TRBJ2-7
V: TRBV18
size: -
CDR3: CASSKAGTLREDF

J: TRBJ1-2
V: TRBV20-1
size: -
CDR3: CSARDKTGHTF

J: TRBJ2-5
V: TRBV6-2/TRBV6-3
size: -
CDR3: CASSYPSGGVQETQYF

J: TRBJ2-3
V: TRBV2
size: -
CDR3: CASRAGAGGPRTDTQYF

J: TRBJ1-2
V: TRBV15
size: -
CDR3: CATSGLTERSGYTF

J: TRBJ2-1
V: TRBV7-6
size: -
CDR3: CASSVDRGSREQFF

J: TRBJ2-7
V: TRBV15
size: -
CDR3: CATSRGLGSSYEQYF

J: TRBJ2-1
V: TRBV5-6
size: -
CDR3: CASSRLSSHEQFF

J: TRBJ2-3
V: TRBV5-1
size: -
CDR3: CASSTGVRGSTDTQYF

J: TRBJ1-1
V: TRBV5-8
size: -
CDR3: CASSRAGGGAEAFF

J: TRBJ1-5
V: TRBV4-1
size: -
CDR3: CASSQDEGQPQHF

J: TRBJ1-5
V: TRBV19
size: -
CDR3: CASSIDVGQGGQPQHF

J: TRBJ2-2
V: TRBV24-1
size: -
CDR3: CATSDPSHGRTNTGELFF

J: TRBJ2-3
V: TRBV4-1
size: -
CDR3: CASSQGLAISTDTQYF

J: TRBJ1-1
V: TRBV5-6
size: -
CDR3: CASSPAGGAEAFF

J: TRBJ1-4
V: TRBV7-9
size: -
CDR3: CASGGSGGEKLFF

J: TRBJ2-5
V: TRBV10-1
size: -
CDR3: CASSDARTGDNEETQYF

J: TRBJ2-1
V: TRBV7-9
size: once
CDR3: CASSRTGLMANEQFF

J: TRBJ2-5
V: TRBV6-6
size: -
CDR3: CASSYQDRAQETQYF

J: TRBJ1-1
V: TRBV12-3/TRBV12-4
size: -
CDR3: CASSLVLDRGAFF

J: TRBJ2-5
V: TRBV27
size: -
CDR3: CASSLVAKETQYF

J: TRBJ2-3
V: TRBV3-1/TRBV3-2
size: -
CDR3: CASSQGRELVGTQYF

J: TRBJ1-1
V: TRBV6-5
size: -
CDR3: CASSYSSWQAAFF

J: TRBJ2-3
V: TRBV29-1
size: -
CDR3: CSVGTGKGLSTDTQYF

J: TRBJ2-5
V: TRBV5-6
size: once
CDR3: CASSRTGAETQYF

J: TRBJ1-2
V: TRBV11-2
size: -
CDR3: CASSSQRQGYGYTF

J: TRBJ2-2
V: TRBV29-1
size: -
CDR3: CSVALLKNGELFF

J: TRBJ1-1
V: TRBV19
size: -
CDR3: CASSTGAGDTEAFF

J: TRBJ1-3
V: TRBV11-3
size: -
CDR3: CASSLDRLQNTIYF

J: TRBJ2-2
V: TRBV5-5
size: -
CDR3: CASSLVGRGTVSGELFF

J: TRBJ2-1
V: TRBV6-6
size: once
CDR3: CASSYTRGSSYNEQFF

J: TRBJ2-3
V: TRBV14
size: once
CDR3: CASKRTSADTQYF

J: TRBJ2-1
V: TRBV5-1
size: -
CDR3: CASSRPGLAGGAADENEQFF

J: TRBJ2-1
V: TRBV9
size: few
CDR3: CASSVALHNEQFF

J: TRBJ2-2
V: TRBV6-5
size: -
CDR3: CASSSGLAGTGELFF

J: TRBJ1-1
V: TRBV30
size: -
CDR3: CAWRGEDTEAFF

J: TRBJ1-3
V: TRBV25-1
size: -
CDR3: CASRDRLSGNTIYF

J: TRBJ2-1
V: TRBV18
size: -
CDR3: CASSPSRDNEQFF

J: TRBJ2-1
V: TRBV19
size: -
CDR3: CASRTLAGAYNEQFF

J: TRBJ1-2
V: TRBV12-5
size: -
CDR3: CASGLEPRVNYGYTF